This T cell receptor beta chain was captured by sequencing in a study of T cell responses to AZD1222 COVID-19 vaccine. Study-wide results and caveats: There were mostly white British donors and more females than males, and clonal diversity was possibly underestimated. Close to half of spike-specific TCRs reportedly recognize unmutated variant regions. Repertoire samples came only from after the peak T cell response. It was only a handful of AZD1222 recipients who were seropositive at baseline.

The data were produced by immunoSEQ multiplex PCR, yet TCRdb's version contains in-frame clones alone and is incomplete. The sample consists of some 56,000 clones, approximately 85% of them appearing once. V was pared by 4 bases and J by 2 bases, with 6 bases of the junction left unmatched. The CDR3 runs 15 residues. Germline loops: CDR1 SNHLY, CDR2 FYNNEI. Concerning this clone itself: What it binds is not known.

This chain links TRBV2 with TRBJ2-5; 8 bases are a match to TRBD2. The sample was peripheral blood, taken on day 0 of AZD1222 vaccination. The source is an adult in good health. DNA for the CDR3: TGTGCCAGCAGTGGCCCAGCGGGGGTACAAGAGACCCAGTACTTC. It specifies CASSGPAGVQETQYF.